Sequencing of this T cell receptor (beta chain) was carried out in a study of coeliac disease (dated by TCRdb to between 2020 and 2023). About the investigation overall: Coeliac patients were categorised as having newly diagnosed active disease, refractory coeliac disease type I, or disease controlled by a gluten-free diet. A patient counted as having refractory coeliac disease type I if there was no response to a gluten-free diet for over 12 months and the intraepithelial cells were immunophenotypically normal. High-resolution HLA typing was unavailable, so biased TRBV7-2 usage was queried as a proof of principle. The study applied next-generation sequencing of rearranged TRB and TRG CDR3 regions to small intestinal lymphocyte fractions from coeliac and non-coeliac patients. The study set out to describe the TR repertoires of small intestinal T cells in active coeliac disease, refractory type I coeliac disease, and coeliac disease treated with a gluten-free diet. A total of 30 or so patients took part in the full study: about 22 had serologically confirmed coeliac disease and 8 were controls with non-small intestinal disorders. Samples from some 27 subjects were successfully TRB sequenced, and these included approximately 25 paired samples of bulk unsorted intraepithelial and lamina propria cells. Paper-wide results and their limitations: TRB and TRG repertoires of active coeliac intraepithelial and lamina propria samples showed lower clonality than controls, suggesting recruitment of diverse T cells. Published gliadin-specific TRB sequences were detected in 9 of 18 coeliac lamina propria samples but in only 1 of 6 controls. For the most part, TRB repertoires were private, with most amino acid sequences found in only one sample, and V-gene usage showed no significant difference across disease groups. High-purity fractions were not obtained when intraepithelial cells were separated from lamina propria cells, so cross-contamination between compartments was possible. The approach was considered by the authors to be unsuitable for unbiased detection of gliadin-specific T cells, as gliadin-specific T cells are scarce and rarely shared between patients.

The germline ends are 19 bases apart after V is trimmed by 3 bases and J by 8 bases. CDR1 and CDR2, per the germline V gene (reference sequence), are LNHNV and YYDKDF. The CDR3 spans 15 residues, from the cysteine through the phenylalanine. Kept here is only the CDR3 DNA, which spans 45 bases and is read in frame from base 1. Libraries were constructed by the immunoSEQ multiplex PCR assay. In a multiplexed PCR, the TR loci were amplified; reverse primers were designed against J gene segments, whereas forward primers were designed against V gene segments. The amplified CDR3 regions were sequenced using the Illumina HiSeq System. The authors' analysis ran thus. Closely related reads were merged with a nearest-neighbour algorithm so that PCR and sequencing errors were removed and data were collapsed into unique sequences. Two measures summarised the repertoires: clonality, and T cell density, defined as TR molecules per amount of genomic DNA input. Public TRs were defined as CDR3 amino acid sequences in at least 80% of unsorted samples, then tested for differential abundance between coeliac and control samples. Every lamina propria sample was searched for matches to a list of under 250 published gliadin-specific TRB sequences. Disease-group differences in clonality and density were tested with Kruskal-Wallis tests followed by Dunn post-tests. In its TCRdb copy, this immuneACCESS table keeps in-frame sequences only and misses some clones. Where compared with another copy, unresolved V genes explain less than half of these, and the others have no known cause. That table furnishes V, J and clone size, whereas the DNA furnished D and trimming. The sample profile shows 8,700 or so clones; about 64% of them were found once. The ten largest make up roughly 21% of the sample.

This clone was seen more than once but under ten times. Its antigen is still unknown. There are no base qualities to consult, and no much larger clone falls within one base. Aliquots of about 470,000 cells were frozen in DMSO/FBS in liquid nitrogen, and one aliquot per fraction was used for sequencing. Endoscopy and small intestinal biopsy were performed in all 30 or so patients in the study. Lamina propria cells were released by collagenase digestion of the biopsy tissue left over after intraepithelial cell isolation. The Qiagen DNeasy blood extraction kit was used to extract genomic DNA from the frozen unsorted cell fractions.

The receptor was derived from a woman aged 60-75 years with celiac disease. The sequencing input was lamina propria lymphocytes from the gut. The cell subset or site label, read with the paper, signifies: lamina propria cell (LPC) fraction of small intestinal biopsy. The sequence joins TRBV15 to TRBJ1-2; the D segment could be TRBD1, given 6 matching bases. CDR3 protein: CATSSGPTGRVGYTF. DNA sequence: TGTGCCACCAGCAGTGGGCCGACAGGAAGGGTCGGCTACACCTTC.